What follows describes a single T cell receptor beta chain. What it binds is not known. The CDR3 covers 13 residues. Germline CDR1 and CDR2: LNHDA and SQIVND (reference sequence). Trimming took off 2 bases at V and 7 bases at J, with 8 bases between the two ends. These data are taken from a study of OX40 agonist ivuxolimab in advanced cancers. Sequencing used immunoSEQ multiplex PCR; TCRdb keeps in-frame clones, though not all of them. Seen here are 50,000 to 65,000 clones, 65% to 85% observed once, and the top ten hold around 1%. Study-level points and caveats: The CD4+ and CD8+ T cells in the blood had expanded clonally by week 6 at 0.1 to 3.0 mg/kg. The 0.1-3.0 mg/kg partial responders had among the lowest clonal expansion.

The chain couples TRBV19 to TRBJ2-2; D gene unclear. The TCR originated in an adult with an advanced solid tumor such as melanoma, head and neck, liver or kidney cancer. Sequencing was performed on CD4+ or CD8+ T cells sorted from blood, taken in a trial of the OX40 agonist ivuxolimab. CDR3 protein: CASSISPYGELFF. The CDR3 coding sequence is TGTGCCAGTAGTATAAGTCCCTACGGGGAGCTGTTTTTT. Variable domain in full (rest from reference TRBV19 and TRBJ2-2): DGGITQSPKYLFRKEGQNVTLSCEQNLNHDAMYWYRQDPGQGLRLIYYSQIVNDFQKGDIAEGYSVSREKKESFPLTVTSAQKNPTAFYLCASSISPYGELFFGEGSRLTVL.